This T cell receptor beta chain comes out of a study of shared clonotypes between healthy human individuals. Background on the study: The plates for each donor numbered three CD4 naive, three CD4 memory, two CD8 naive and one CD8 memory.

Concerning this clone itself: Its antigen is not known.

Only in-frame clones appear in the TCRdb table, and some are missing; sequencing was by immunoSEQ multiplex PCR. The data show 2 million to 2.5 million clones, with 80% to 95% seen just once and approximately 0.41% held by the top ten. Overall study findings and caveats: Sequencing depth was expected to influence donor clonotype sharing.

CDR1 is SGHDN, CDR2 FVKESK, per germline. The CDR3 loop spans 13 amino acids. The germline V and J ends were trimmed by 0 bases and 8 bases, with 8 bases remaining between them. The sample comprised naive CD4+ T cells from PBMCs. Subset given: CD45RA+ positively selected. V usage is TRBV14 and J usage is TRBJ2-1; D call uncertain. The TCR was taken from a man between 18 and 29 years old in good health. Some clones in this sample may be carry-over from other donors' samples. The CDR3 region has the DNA TGTGCCAGCAGCCAAGAAGGGCTCGATGAGCAGTTCTTC. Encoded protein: CASSQEGLDEQFF.